Each of the 14 T cell receptor beta chains below was sequenced from the same sample in a study of blood T cell repertoires in COVID-19. The table came from immunoSEQ multiplex PCR; TCRdb's copy has only in-frame clones and leaves some out. The sample carries about 530,000 clones, about 89% recorded once. The sample comprised peripheral blood. The source of these receptors is a woman between 45 and 65 years old with COVID-19, enrolled during active disease.

The V gene is TRBV19, the J gene TRBJ2-2; unclear D gene. The V end was cut by 3 bases, the J end by 2 bases, with 10 bases between. Per the germline V gene, CDR1 is LNHDA and CDR2 is SQIVND (reference sequence). CDR3 length: 15 amino acids. The CDR3 spells CASSIAYLNTGELFF. The CDR3 DNA sequence: TGTGCCAGTAGTATCGCCTACCTAAACACCGGGGAGCTGTTTTTT.

V and J are TRBV6-5 and TRBJ1-1; TRBD1 matches at 10 bases. This CDR3 is 14 amino acids long. V trimming: 6 bases; J trimming: 9 bases; junction bases outside the gene matches: 10. From germline, CDR1 is MNHEY and CDR2 SVGAGI. CDR3 in amino acids: CASRRLGTGEQAFF. The CDR3 DNA is TGTGCCAGCAGACGCCTAGGGACAGGGGAACAAGCTTTCTTT.

V is TRBV18 and J is TRBJ2-1; 10 bases match TRBD2. Germline V gene data show CDR1 as KGHSH and CDR2 as LQKENI. Trimming cost V 1 base and J 6 bases; bases outside gene matches: 12. The CDR3 consists of 18 residues. CDR3 nucleotides: TGTGCCAGCTCACCACTCCTTACGAGCGGGGGGGCTCGCAATGAGCAGTTCTTC. This sequence encodes CASSPLLTSGGARNEQFF.

J is TRBJ1-2 and V is TRBV2; TRBD1 might be the D (5 bases). The CDR3 runs 14 residues. The germline V and J ends were trimmed by 3 bases and 6 bases, with 14 bases remaining between them. CDR1 SNHLY and CDR2 FYNNEI come from the germline V gene. CDR3 nucleotide sequence: TGTGCCAGCAGTGATAGGGCAGGGCAGAATGGCTACACCTTC. Its translation: CASSDRAGQNGYTF.

Regarding this clone: The junction departs from the called germline gene at one end, perhaps through a read error. J is TRBJ2-5 and V is TRBV24-1; 9 nucleotides align to TRBD2. Germline CDR1 is KGHDR and CDR2 is SFDVKD. This CDR3 is built from 15 residues. CDR3 sequence reads: CAPSEGGGAGETQYF. The DNA for the CDR3 is TGTGCCCCCAGTGAAGGCGGGGGGGCGGGGGAGACCCAGTACTTC.

This chain connects TRBV19 to TRBJ1-1, with TRBD1 as a possible D gene (6 bases). The CDR3 extends over 13 amino acids. Germline CDR1 is LNHDA and CDR2 is SQIVND (reference sequence). Trimming took 7 bases from V and 1 from J, leaving 10 bases between them. CDR3 in DNA: TGTGCCAGTACCCTACAGGGGAACACTGAAGCTTTCTTT. Residues: CASTLQGNTEAFF.

The rearrangement uses TRBV6-1 and TRBJ2-7, with TRBD1 matching over 9 bases. The CDR3 sequence is 16 residues long. The germline gives CDR1 MNHNS, CDR2 SASEGT. V lost 3 bases to trimming and J lost 5 bases; unmatched junction nucleotides: 11. The CDR3 bases are TGTGCCAGCAGTGACGAAGGCTGGGGACAGGGCGACGAGCAGTACTTC. It encodes CASSDEGWGQGDEQYF.

V and J are TRBV24-1 and TRBJ2-1; possible D gene TRBD1, 5 bases. Germline V gives CDR1 KGHDR, CDR2 SFDVKD. CDR3 length equals 15 residues. Trimming took off 3 bases at V and 6 bases at J, with 14 bases between the two ends. The CDR3 DNA sequence: TGTGCCACCAGTGATGAGGCAGGGCGGCGCAATGAGCAGTTCTTC. This translates into CATSDEAGRRNEQFF.

The rearrangement links TRBV9 to TRBJ1-5, with D unresolved. CDR3 size: 13 residues. With 4 bases removed from V and 4 bases from J, the gap between germline ends came to 9 bases. CDR1 and CDR2 from the germline V gene are SGDLS and YYNGEE. The CDR3 DNA sequence: TGTGCCAGCAGCCCAGAGGGTAATCAGCCCCAGCATTTT. Residues: CASSPEGNQPQHF.

The chain links TRBV18 to TRBJ1-4, with D unclear. The CDR3 sequence is 14 residues long. CDR1 is KGHSH, CDR2 LQKENI, per germline. V dropped 2 bases and J dropped 8 bases, with 12 bases sitting between them. The CDR3 is CASSPDGRAEKLFF. In DNA form, the CDR3 reads TGTGCCAGCTCACCAGATGGGAGGGCGGAAAAACTGTTTTTT.

V is TRBV5-1 and J is TRBJ1-1; TRBD1 agrees at 9 bases. Germline CDR1 SGHRS, CDR2 YFSETQ. The CDR3 spans 15 residues. The V segment lost 3 bases and the J segment 6 bases; nucleotides outside the gene matches: 9. This CDR3 is CASSWGQGDRSEAFF. The CDR3 DNA reads TGCGCCAGCAGCTGGGGACAGGGAGACAGGTCTGAAGCTTTCTTT.

V usage is TRBV19 and J usage is TRBJ2-7; 9 bases agree with TRBD1. Trimming removed 1 base from V and 3 bases from J; junction bases left unmatched: 4. The CDR3 runs 15 residues. From germline, CDR1 is LNHDA and CDR2 SQIVND (reference sequence). CDR3 region: CASSIGQGGVYEQYF. The CDR3 nucleotides read TGTGCCAGTAGTATAGGACAGGGGGGAGTCTACGAGCAGTACTTC.

This chain joins TRBV5-1 and TRBJ2-1, with 8 bases lining up with TRBD1. CDR1 and CDR2 (germline): SGHRS, YFSETQ. CDR3 size: 14 residues. The J segment lost 7 bases and the V segment lost 4 bases, leaving 7 bases of the junction unmatched. CDR3 in DNA: TGCGCCAGCAGCGGAAACAGGGGGAGGAATGAGCAGTTCTTC. Its protein product is CASSGNRGRNEQFF.

The V gene is TRBV2, the J gene TRBJ1-5; weak D call: TRBD1 (6 bases). This CDR3 spans 15 amino acids. Trimming pared 2 bases from V and 6 bases from J, leaving 14 bases between. CDR1 is SNHLY, CDR2 FYNNEI, per germline. CDR3 DNA: TGTGCCAGCAGTGAATCTAACAGGGTAGGTCAGCCCCAGCATTTT. This encodes CASSESNRVGQPQHF.